These 26 T cell receptor beta chains originate from one sample sequenced in a study of CD4 T cells in relation to SARS-CoV-2 and coronaviruses. Their antigen targets remain unknown. The unexposed donors gave CD4+ T cells in about 2011-2018, prior to COVID-19. After about ten days of culture, CD4+ T cells were isolated. Method: immunoSEQ multiplex PCR; TCRdb's copy keeps in-frame clones and lacks some. The sample includes roughly 26,000 clones, roughly 71% of them seen just once. The specimen was CD4+ T cells from PBMCs, cultured in vitro. Every receptor here comes from a human donor in good health.

The V and J genes are TRBV7-8 and TRBJ1-2, with 7 bases that match TRBD1. This CDR3 spans 16 amino acids. Germline V gene lookup returns CDR1 SGHVS and CDR2 FQNEAQ. J was trimmed by 4 bases and V by 5 bases; bases with no gene match: 13. This CDR3 is CASSRYRTGRVYGYTF. The CDR3 DNA follows: TGTGCCAGCAGCAGATATCGGACAGGAAGGGTCTATGGCTACACCTTC.

V and J are TRBV7-2 and TRBJ2-2; D possibly corresponds to TRBD1 (6 bases). V lost 7 bases and J lost 5, with 17 bases in between. Germline CDR1 SGHTA, CDR2 FQGNSA. The length of the CDR3 is 15 residues. Written as DNA, the CDR3 is TGTGCCAGCACCCGGGCAGGGGATAATACCGGGGAGCTGTTTTTT. It codes for CASTRAGDNTGELFF.

The table lists this clone with a few counts. The chain couples TRBV5-1 to TRBJ1-3; tentative D call: TRBD1 (5 bases). The CDR3 loop spans 14 amino acids. V was trimmed by 5 bases and J by 0 bases, leaving 9 bases between them. Germline CDR1 is SGHRS and CDR2 is YFSETQ. In DNA form, the CDR3 reads TGCGCCAGCAGGGAACAGGTCTCTGGAAACACCATATATTTT. Its protein is CASREQVSGNTIYF.

The CDR3 sequence is CASSPGGYDYGYTF. The CDR3 coding sequence is TGTGCCAGTAGCCCCGGGGGATACGACTATGGCTACACCTTC. This sequence joins TRBV19 and TRBJ1-2; D possibly corresponds to TRBD1 (5 bases). The CDR3 is made up of 14 amino acids. V was pared by 6 bases and J by 3 bases, with 14 bases between. CDR1 is LNHDA, CDR2 SQIVND, per germline (reference sequence).

The J gene is TRBJ2-7, the V gene TRBV7-9, with TRBD2 identical over 11 bases. The CDR3 extends over 14 amino acids. J gave up 5 bases and V 3 bases, and 3 bases lay outside the gene matches. Germline loops: CDR1 SEHNR, CDR2 FQNEAQ (reference sequence). CDR3 sequence: CASSLGLADHEQYF. The CDR3 coding sequence is TGTGCCAGCAGCTTGGGACTAGCGGACCACGAGCAGTACTTC.

The V gene is TRBV9, the J gene TRBJ2-5, with D unclear. CDR1 is SGDLS and CDR2 is YYNGEE in the germline V gene. This CDR3 has 15 residues. V dropped 0 bases and J dropped 4 bases, with 13 bases sitting between them. The CDR3 region has the DNA TGTGCCAGCAGCGTAGCCCCCGGAGTAACAGAGACCCAGTACTTC. This encodes CASSVAPGVTETQYF.

The chain is built from TRBV9 and TRBJ2-2; 8 nucleotides agree with TRBD2. Germline V gives CDR1 SGDLS, CDR2 YYNGEE. The CDR3 loop spans 15 amino acids. V was clipped by 7 bases and J by 5 bases; unmatched bases: 10. The CDR3, as DNA: TGTGCCAGCGGAAAGCGGGGGCAAGGGACCGGGGAGCTGTTTTTT. Amino acids: CASGKRGQGTGELFF.

The CDR3, as DNA: TGTGCCAGCAGCCAAGATAAAGGGCCGGGGGGTGAAAAACTGTTTTTT. Encoded protein: CASSQDKGPGGEKLFF. The chain carries TRBV3-1 (or the pseudogene TRBV3-2) and TRBJ1-4, with D possibly matching TRBD1 (5 bases). The germline CDR1 and CDR2 sequences are LGHDT and YNNKEL (reference sequence). The CDR3 has 16 amino acids. Trimming took off 0 bases at V and 7 bases at J, with 15 bases between the two ends.

The genes are TRBV12-5 and TRBJ1-2; D is unclear. Germline-derived CDR1 and CDR2 are LGHNT and FRNRAP. V lost 4 bases and J lost 4, with 13 bases in between. This CDR3 has 14 amino acids. The CDR3 loop reads CASGSHWTGYGYTF. The DNA for the CDR3 is TGTGCTAGTGGTTCCCACTGGACGGGCTATGGCTACACCTTC.

The chain joins TRBV7-2 to TRBJ1-4; 8 nucleotides line up with TRBD1. CDR1 and CDR2 from the germline V gene are SGHTA and FQGNSA. Trimming at V came to 4 bases and at J to 5 bases, leaving 3 bases not matched to a gene. This CDR3 has 14 residues. CDR3 DNA: TGTGCCAGCAGCTCGGACAGGGCAAATGAAAAACTGTTTTTT. Residues: CASSSDRANEKLFF.

This clone was seen only once. This chain uses TRBV19 with TRBJ2-3; 11 positions agree with TRBD2. Germline V lookup: CDR1 LNHDA, CDR2 SQIVND (reference sequence). CDR3 length: 19 amino acids. J gave up 5 bases and V 3 bases, and 16 bases lay outside the gene matches. The CDR3 region has the DNA TGTGCCAGTAGTATTATCGGAATTACTAGCGGGGGAAAGGGAGATACGCAGTATTTT. Amino acids: CASSIIGITSGGKGDTQYF.

The table lists this clone with a few counts. The chain combines TRBV7-9 with TRBJ1-1; tentatively, D is TRBD1 (6 bases). The CDR3 has 12 residues. Per the germline V gene, CDR1 is SEHNR and CDR2 is FQNEAQ (reference sequence). Trimming took off 2 bases at V and 5 bases at J, with 6 bases between the two ends. Here the CDR3 reads CASSLRGTEAFF. DNA for the CDR3: TGTGCCAGCAGCTTAAGGGGGACTGAAGCTTTCTTT. The whole variable domain, remainder taken from reference TRBV7-9 and TRBJ1-1, is DTGVSQNPRHKITKRGQNVTFRCDPISEHNRLYWYRQTLGQGPEFLTYFQNEAQLEKSRLLSDRFSAERPKGSFSTLEIQRTEQGDSAMYLCASSLRGTEAFFGQGTRLTVV.

J is TRBJ2-1 and V is TRBV11-2, with TRBD2 as a possible D gene (6 bases). This CDR3 comprises 14 residues. V lost 3 bases to trimming and J lost 4 bases, with 10 bases between them. The germline V gene has CDR1 SGHAT and CDR2 FQNNGV. The DNA of the CDR3 is TGTGCCAGCAGCTTCTCGGGACTTTACAATGAGCAGTTCTTC. It yields the protein CASSFSGLYNEQFF.

V is TRBV29-1 and J is TRBJ2-7; TRBD2 matches 13 bases. Germline V gene lookup returns CDR1 SQVTM and CDR2 ANQGSEA. CDR3 length: 16 amino acids. The ends lost 3 bases at V and 6 bases at J; junction bases unmatched: 11. The CDR3 DNA reads TGCAGCGTTGATGGTTTAGTTGGGACTAGCGGGATCGAGCAGTACTTC. Translated: CSVDGLVGTSGIEQYF.

This sequence joins TRBV5-6 and TRBJ1-4; D is possibly TRBD1 (5 bases). Per germline, CDR1 SGHDT and CDR2 YYEEEE. Trimming cost V 2 bases and J 4 bases, with 15 bases left between them. CDR3 length: 16 amino acids. The chain's CDR3 is CASSFGTGTVNEKLFF. As DNA, the CDR3 is TGTGCCAGCAGCTTCGGTACTGGGACGGTTAATGAAAAACTGTTTTTT.

This sequence joins TRBV7-2 and TRBJ2-7; 7 nucleotides agree with TRBD2. V was clipped by 1 base and J by 0 bases; unmatched bases: 6. CDR3 length: 16 residues. Germline V gene lookup returns CDR1 SGHTA and CDR2 FQGNSA. Here the CDR3 reads CASSLGLAESSYEQYF. For the CDR3, the DNA is TGTGCCAGCAGCTTAGGGCTAGCGGAGTCCTCCTACGAGCAGTACTTC.

This clone was recorded once. This chain joins TRBV6-2 or TRBV6-3 and TRBJ2-7; 10 bases fit TRBD1. CDR1 and CDR2 (germline): MNHEY, SVGEGT. V trimming: 6 bases; J trimming: 7 bases; junction bases outside the gene matches: 21. There are 18 residues in the CDR3. The CDR3 protein is CASSPRDRGKRGPQEQYF. The CDR3 DNA reads as TGTGCCAGCAGCCCCCGGGACAGGGGCAAGAGAGGGCCTCAAGAGCAGTACTTC.

The rearrangement uses TRBV7-2 and TRBJ2-2; possibly TRBD2 for D (5 bases). CDR1 is SGHTA and CDR2 is FQGNSA in the germline V gene. Trimming cost V 3 bases and J 4 bases, with 9 bases left between them. CDR3 length equals 14 residues. The CDR3 DNA follows: TGTGCCAGCAGCTTCAGCGGATTCACCGGGGAGCTGTTTTTT. This gives the protein CASSFSGFTGELFF. The full variable domain, with the rest looked up from reference TRBV7-2 and TRBJ2-2, is GAGVSQSPSNKVTEKGKDVELRCDPISGHTALYWYRQSLGQGLEFLIYFQGNSAPDKSGLPSDRFSAERTGGSVSTLTIQRTQQEDSAVYLCASSFSGFTGELFFGEGSRLTVL.

This sequence joins TRBV6-2 or TRBV6-3 and TRBJ2-3, with TRBD2 identical over 9 bases. J lost 5 bases, V lost 4 bases, and 10 bases had no gene match. The CDR3 extends over 16 amino acids. The germline V gene has CDR1 MNHEY and CDR2 SVGEGT. The CDR3 DNA follows: TGTGCCAGCAGTTGGAGGCGGGAGGGCTATGAAGATACGCAGTATTTT. Protein product: CASSWRREGYEDTQYF.

This clone was seen a handful of times. This sequence joins TRBV7-3 and TRBJ2-2; D uncertain. The V gene lost 4 bases and the J gene lost 4 bases, with 7 bases spanning the gap. Per germline, CDR1 SGHTA and CDR2 FQGTGA. The CDR3 is made up of 13 amino acids. The CDR3 protein is CASSSGPTGELFF. In DNA form, the CDR3 reads TGTGCCAGCAGCTCAGGTCCCACCGGGGAGCTGTTTTTT.

The chain is built from TRBV5-5 and TRBJ1-3, with 9 bases lining up with TRBD1. The CDR3 is made up of 15 amino acids. The trim removed 3 bases at V and 4 bases at J, leaving 5 bases unmatched. CDR1 and CDR2 (germline): SGHKS, YYEKEE (reference sequence). CDR3 region: CASSSTGGYGNTIYF. DNA for the CDR3: TGTGCCAGCAGCTCTACAGGGGGCTACGGAAACACCATATATTTT.

The chain employs TRBV7-9 and TRBJ2-3; tentatively, D is TRBD2 (6 bases). Trimming pared 3 bases from V and 9 bases from J, leaving 19 bases between. Germline V gene sequence: CDR1 SEHNR, CDR2 FQNEAQ (reference sequence). CDR3 size: 15 residues. DNA for the CDR3: TGTGCCAGCAGCTTTTGGGGGGAGTCCAAGGCAACGCAGTATTTT. Translating it yields CASSFWGESKATQYF.

The CDR3 DNA follows: TGCAGTGCTAGTTCAGGATCATCCTACAATGAGCAGTTCTTC. It yields the protein CSASSGSSYNEQFF. The chain links TRBV20-1 to TRBJ2-1; D gene unclear. Trimming pared 3 bases from V and 1 base from J, leaving 10 bases between. CDR3 length: 14 residues. The germline V gene encodes CDR1 DFQATT and CDR2 SNEGSKA (reference sequence).

This chain links TRBV7-2 with TRBJ2-5; D might be TRBD1 (5 bases). The CDR3 is made up of 13 amino acids. Between the trimmed V and J ends, which lost 5 bases and 9 bases, there was a span of 16 bases. Per the germline V gene, CDR1 is SGHTA and CDR2 is FQGNSA. CDR3 sequence: CASSAEPQVAQYF. The CDR3 DNA follows: TGTGCCAGCAGCGCCGAGCCACAGGTGGCCCAGTACTTC. The whole variable domain, filled in from reference TRBV7-2 and TRBJ2-5, reads GAGVSQSPSNKVTEKGKDVELRCDPISGHTALYWYRQSLGQGLEFLIYFQGNSAPDKSGLPSDRFSAERTGGSVSTLTIQRTQQEDSAVYLCASSAEPQVAQYFGPGTRLLVL.

The CDR3 DNA is TGTGCCAGCAGCCCCCTGGTCTTCCGCACCGGGGAGCTGTTTTTT. Translated: CASSPLVFRTGELFF. The chain employs TRBV7-8 and TRBJ2-2; D unclear. V was clipped by 5 bases and J by 4 bases, with 14 bases between them. Looked up from germline, CDR1 is SGHVS and CDR2 is FQNEAQ. The CDR3 contains 15 residues.

The sample holds a few counts of this clone. V gene TRBV12-3 or TRBV12-4 combines with J gene TRBJ1-2; no clear D. The CDR3 contains 11 residues. V was clipped by 4 bases and J by 8 bases, with 8 bases between them. This chain's CDR3 is CASSYGRGYTF. CDR3 sequence (DNA): TGTGCCAGCAGTTACGGAAGGGGCTACACCTTC.